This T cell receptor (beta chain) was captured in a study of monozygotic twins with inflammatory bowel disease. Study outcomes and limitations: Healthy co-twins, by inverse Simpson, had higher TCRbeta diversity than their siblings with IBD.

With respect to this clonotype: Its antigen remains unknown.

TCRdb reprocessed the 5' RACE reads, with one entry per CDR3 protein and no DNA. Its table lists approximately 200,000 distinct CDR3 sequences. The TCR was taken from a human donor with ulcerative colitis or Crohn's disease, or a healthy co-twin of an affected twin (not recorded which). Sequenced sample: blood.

The CDR3 sequence is CSARDLWAWETQYF. This sequence joins TRBV20-1 and TRBJ2-5; TCRdb's D call, TRBD2, is unchecked because there is no DNA. This CDR3 has 14 residues. Germline CDR1 is DFQATT and CDR2 is SNEGSKA (reference sequence).